Presented here are 20 T cell receptor beta chains from one specimen sequenced in a study of shared clonotypes between healthy human individuals (dated by TCRdb to 2020 to 2022). Library prep was done by the immunoSEQ multiplex PCR assay. TCRdb holds this immuneACCESS table with in-frame rearrangements only. Some clones are missing; in checked studies, unresolved V genes explain under half, and the rest has no known cause. The sample table records 2 million to 2.5 million clones; approximately 96% of these occur just once. The top ten hold less than 0.15% of the sample. The specimen was naive CD4+ T cells sorted from blood. What the cell subset or site label conveys for this sample: CD45RA+ positively selected. The receptors were sampled from a man aged 18 to 35 in good health.

In its sample, this clone was seen once. The chain links TRBV5-8 to TRBJ1-5, with a possible D match to TRBD1 (6 bases). The ends were cut back, 4 bases at V and 5 bases at J, with 13 bases in the middle. The CDR3 is made up of 14 amino acids. Per germline, CDR1 SGHTS and CDR2 YDEGEE. CDR3 amino acids: CASSPWTVDQPQHF. CDR3 DNA: TGTGCCAGCAGCCCGTGGACAGTGGATCAGCCCCAGCATTTT.

The chain combines TRBV28 with TRBJ1-5; the D is unclear. V lost 6 bases and J lost 6, with 15 bases in between. The length of the CDR3 is 14 residues. The germline CDR1 and CDR2 sequences are MDHEN and SYDVKM. The CDR3 reads CASRTSSGPQPQHF. DNA of the CDR3: TGTGCCAGCAGGACCTCTTCGGGCCCTCAGCCCCAGCATTTT.

The chain employs TRBV4-3 and TRBJ1-1; the D is unclear. The CDR3 is 13 amino acids. Germline lookup yields CDR1 LGHNA and CDR2 YSLEER. V was pared by 0 bases and J by 9 bases, with 11 bases between. The CDR3 nucleotides read TGCGCCAGCAGCCAAGATCTGGGCAGGAAAGCTTTCTTT. It codes for CASSQDLGRKAFF.

A note on this clone: Other nucleotide sequences in the sample specify the same CDR3. This CDR3 reads CASSEGGSGSPLHF. The CDR3 DNA reads as TGTGCCAGCAGTGAGGGAGGGTCCGGTTCACCCCTCCACTTT. The rearrangement uses TRBV6-1 and TRBJ1-6, with unresolved D. CDR1 and CDR2 from the germline V gene are MNHNS and SASEGT. This CDR3 region has 14 residues. V was cut by 3 bases and J by 9 bases, with 12 bases left in between.

This clone occurred once. This specimen includes other DNA sequences encoding the same CDR3. The chain couples TRBV5-1 to TRBJ2-5; D gene unclear. Trimming left V 0 bases short and J 1 base short, with 10 bases between. Germline loops: CDR1 SGHRS, CDR2 YFSETQ. The CDR3 contains 15 residues. CDR3 amino acids: CASSLGGQIQETQYF. CDR3 sequence (DNA): TGCGCCAGCAGCTTGGGCGGCCAGATCCAAGAGACCCAGTACTTC.

The chain uses TRBV5-1 and TRBJ2-2; the D gene is possibly TRBD2 (7 bases). V was shortened by 5 bases and J by 7 bases, with 21 bases between the two germline ends. CDR3 length: 16 residues. Germline loops: CDR1 SGHRS, CDR2 YFSETQ. CDR3 loop: CASSLNAGASGGELFF. The CDR3 region has the DNA TGCGCCAGCAGTTTGAACGCGGGGGCAAGTGGCGGGGAGCTGTTTTTT.

This clone was picked up one time. The V gene is TRBV7-2, the J gene TRBJ2-7; maybe TRBD1 (5 bases). The V and J ends lost 2 bases and 2 bases respectively, with 10 bases between them. The CDR3 loop spans 14 amino acids. Germline V gene data show CDR1 as SGHTA and CDR2 as FQGNSA. In DNA, the CDR3 is TGTGCCAGCAGCTTAACAGGATTGCCCTACGAGCAGTACTTC. It codes for CASSLTGLPYEQYF. Variable domain in full (rest from reference TRBV7-2 and TRBJ2-7): GAGVSQSPSNKVTEKGKDVELRCDPISGHTALYWYRQSLGQGLEFLIYFQGNSAPDKSGLPSDRFSAERTGGSVSTLTIQRTQQEDSAVYLCASSLTGLPYEQYFGPGTRLTVT.

V and J are TRBV18 and TRBJ1-4; the match to TRBD1 covers 9 bases. The CDR3 spans 15 residues. Looked up from germline, CDR1 is KGHSH and CDR2 is LQKENI. The V gene end was trimmed by 3 bases and the J gene end by 8 bases; junction bases not matched to a gene: 7. CDR3 loop: CASSPRDRVSEKLFF. CDR3 sequence (DNA): TGTGCCAGCTCACCCCGGGACAGGGTGTCGGAAAAACTGTTTTTT.

The V call is TRBV29-1, the J call TRBJ2-7, with TRBD2 identical over 8 bases. After removal of 1 base from V and 0 bases from J, the junction contained 14 bases not matched to a gene. The CDR3 is made up of 18 amino acids. Per the germline V gene, CDR1 is SQVTM and CDR2 is ANQGSEA. In DNA, the CDR3 is TGCAGCGTTGAAGTTGGGGGCTTAGCGGGACGAAGCTCCTACGAGCAGTACTTC. This sequence encodes CSVEVGGLAGRSSYEQYF.

The V call is TRBV30, the J call TRBJ1-4, with D possibly TRBD1 on 6 matching bases. From germline, CDR1 is GTSNPN and CDR2 SVGIG (reference sequence). The CDR3 sequence is 14 residues long. The V end lost 0 bases, the J end lost 8 bases, and 13 bases lay between the germline ends. Here the CDR3 reads CAWSVWGAGEKLFF. The CDR3 DNA reads TGTGCCTGGAGTGTTTGGGGGGCCGGAGAAAAACTGTTTTTT.

This chain links TRBV5-4 with TRBJ2-7, with TRBD2 matching over 11 bases. This CDR3 has 15 residues. Germline CDR1 is SGHNT and CDR2 is YYREEE (reference sequence). The junction had 3 bases not matched to a gene; V was cut back by 1 base and J by 3 bases. CDR3 amino acids: CASSLLGTSGYEQYF. CDR3 DNA sequence: TGTGCCAGCAGCTTGTTGGGGACTAGCGGCTACGAGCAGTACTTC.

This clone has just one count. This chain links TRBV21-1 with TRBJ2-7; the table's D gene call, TRBD2, was not cross checked with the DNA. TRBV21-1 is labeled a pseudogene. The CDR3 is 15 residues long. The CDR3 nucleotides are TGTGCCAGCAGCAAAGGGGGACTAGCGGCCTACGAGCAGTACTTC. It specifies CASSKGGLAAYEQYF.

The CDR3 here is CASSFFQVGGELFF. Here the CDR3 DNA reads TGTGCCAGCAGCTTTTTTCAGGTTGGCGGGGAGCTGTTTTTT. The gene calls are TRBV5-6 and TRBJ2-2; no clear D gene. The V gene's germline CDR1 is SGHDT and CDR2 YYEEEE. Trimming cost V 2 bases and J 7 bases, with 12 bases left between them. The length of the CDR3 is 14 residues. The variable domain in full, with the rest retrieved from reference TRBV5-6 and TRBJ2-2, is DAGVTQSPTHLIKTRGQQVTLRCSPKSGHDTVSWYQQALGQGPQFIFQYYEEEERQRGNFPDRFSGHQFPNYSSELNVNALLLGDSALYLCASSFFQVGGELFFGEGSRLTVL.

The chain combines TRBV7-8 with TRBJ1-1; tentative D call: TRBD1 (5 bases). This CDR3 spans 15 amino acids. The V end lost 4 bases, the J end lost 1 base, and 13 bases lay between the germline ends. Germline loops: CDR1 SGHVS, CDR2 FQNEAQ. The CDR3 region is CASSYTGTGNTEAFF. DNA for the CDR3: TGTGCCAGCAGCTACACTGGGACGGGGAACACTGAAGCTTTCTTT.

The chain carries TRBV5-6 and TRBJ2-7; 14 bases align to TRBD2. This CDR3 comprises 14 residues. CDR1 is SGHDT and CDR2 is YYEEEE in the germline V gene. Unmatched junction bases numbered 10, after V lost 5 bases and J lost 12 bases. The CDR3 sequence is CASSSRTSGRRRYF. Here the CDR3 DNA reads TGTGCCAGCAGTTCCCGGACTAGCGGGAGGCGGCGGTACTTC. The full variable domain, its missing parts supplied by reference TRBV5-6 and TRBJ2-7, is DAGVTQSPTHLIKTRGQQVTLRCSPKSGHDTVSWYQQALGQGPQFIFQYYEEEERQRGNFPDRFSGHQFPNYSSELNVNALLLGDSALYLCASSSRTSGRRRYFGPGTRLTVT.

This clone appeared once. The rearrangement uses TRBV12-2 and TRBJ1-1. TRBV12-2 is a documented pseudogene. There are 17 residues in the CDR3. CDR3 loop: CASRSQGLAGDGTEAFF. The CDR3, as DNA: TGTGCAAGTCGCTCACAAGGATTGGCTGGTGATGGCACTGAAGCTTTCTTT.

J is TRBJ1-5 and V is TRBV15; D uncertain. Germline V lookup: CDR1 LNHNV, CDR2 YYDKDF (reference sequence). Trimming took 0 bases from V and 7 from J, leaving 7 bases between them. This CDR3 spans 13 amino acids. CDR3 in amino acids: CATSRDLEQPQHF. The CDR3 bases are TGTGCCACCAGCAGAGATCTAGAACAGCCCCAGCATTTT.

In DNA form, the CDR3 reads TGTGCCAGCAGCTTAGGAGCTCAAGAGACCCAGTACTTC. It is translated as CASSLGAQETQYF. This chain joins TRBV5-5 and TRBJ2-5; D unresolved. Germline V gene data show CDR1 as SGHKS and CDR2 as YYEKEE (reference sequence). This CDR3 contains 13 residues. Trimming left V 2 bases short and J 2 bases short, with 7 bases between.

This chain uses TRBV7-8 with TRBJ2-7; 8 nucleotides line up with TRBD1. CDR1 is SGHVS, CDR2 FQNEAQ, per germline. The CDR3 spans 16 residues. V was clipped by 6 bases and J by 3 bases; unmatched bases: 13. The CDR3 is CASSPRTAGGGYEQYF. For the CDR3, the DNA is TGTGCCAGCAGTCCGAGGACTGCAGGGGGCGGCTACGAGCAGTACTTC.

This clone has more than one count but fewer than ten. This rearrangement joins TRBV7-9 to TRBJ2-2, with a weak D call TRBD1 (6 bases). Trimming shortened V by 2 bases and J by 5 bases, and 6 bases separated the two germline ends. CDR1 is SEHNR, CDR2 FQNEAQ, per germline (reference sequence). This CDR3 comprises 13 residues. As DNA, the CDR3 is TGTGCCAGCAGCTTAAGGGGGACCGGGGAGCTGTTTTTT. Translated: CASSLRGTGELFF.